This T cell receptor (beta chain) was found in a study of T cell changes during pregnancy in multiple sclerosis. Sequencing was performed with immunoSEQ multiplex PCR; in TCRdb, only in-frame clones are kept and a portion is missing. Of 37,000 or so clones listed, roughly 94% are singletons. The CDR3 has 15 amino acids. Germline-derived CDR1 and CDR2 are SGDLS and YYNGEE. The ends lost 0 bases at V and 6 bases at J; junction bases unmatched: 5. This clonotype was sampled from a female donor with multiple sclerosis, enrolled in a pregnancy study. The material sequenced was peripheral blood, taken in the third trimester of pregnancy. The chain recombines TRBV9 with TRBJ2-4, with 8 nucleotides matching TRBD2. DNA for the CDR3: TGTGCCAGCAGCGTAGAACCGGGGGGGATAAACATTCAGTACTTC. Its protein is CASSVEPGGINIQYF. The full variable domain, its missing parts supplied by reference TRBV9 and TRBJ2-4, is DSGVTQTPKHLITATGQRVTLRCSPRSGDLSVYWYQQSLDQGLQFLIQYYNGEERAKGNILERFSAQQFPDLHSELNLSSLELGDSALYFCASSVEPGGINIQYFGAGTRLSVL.